The 25 T cell receptor beta chains below all came from one sample that was sequenced in a study of human CD8 memory T cell subsets. Production of TCR beta libraries used UMI-labeled 5' RACE as the method. One entry per CDR3 protein, without DNA, is what TCRdb gives after re-calling the 5' RACE reads. The table lists thousands of distinct CDR3 sequences, with 21% in the top ten. The specimen was CD8+ T cells from PBMCs. The source is a human donor in good health.

The chain links TRBV5-4 to TRBJ2-1; TCRdb lists TRBD2, though no DNA is available to test this call. The CDR3 length is 11 residues. Germline CDR1 and CDR2: SGHNT and YYREEE (reference sequence). The CDR3 protein is CASRGSGEQFF.

The chain uses TRBV25-1 and TRBJ2-7; TCRdb proposes TRBD2, but this gene call is untestable without DNA. The CDR3 sequence is 18 residues long. The germline V gene has CDR1 MGHDK and CDR2 SYGVNS. The chain's CDR3 is CASNGYKDYQLPSYEQYF.

V is TRBV6-1 and J is TRBJ1-1; TCRdb gives TRBD1 as the D gene, but with no DNA this cannot be confirmed. Germline CDR1 is MNHNS and CDR2 is SASEGT. The CDR3 is 15 amino acids. The CDR3 reads CASSSPDSQNTEAFF.

The gene calls are TRBV7-2 and TRBJ2-3. This CDR3 comprises 12 residues. Germline CDR1 is SGHTA and CDR2 is FQGNSA. CDR3 sequence: CASRLRTDTQYF.

This rearrangement joins TRBV15 to TRBJ2-7; with no DNA, the TCRdb D assignment of TRBD1 cannot be verified. CDR1 is LNHNV, CDR2 YYDKDF, per germline (reference sequence). This CDR3 is built from 13 residues. CDR3 sequence: CATSILRGYEQYF.

The chain recombines TRBV4-3 with TRBJ1-5. Germline CDR1 and CDR2: LGHNA and YSLEER. This CDR3 comprises 18 residues. CDR3: CASSQDFNNGPSNQPQHF.

This clonotype is labeled medium-sized based on frequency. V and J are TRBV10-3 and TRBJ2-1; TCRdb's D call of TRBD1 is untestable without DNA. The germline CDR1 and CDR2 sequences are ENHRY and SYGVKD. The CDR3 runs to 15 residues. This CDR3 reads CAIRQGGGTVNEQFF.

The genes are TRBV20-1 and TRBJ1-2. CDR1 DFQATT and CDR2 SNEGSKA come from the germline V gene (reference sequence). The CDR3 is 12 residues long. CDR3 region: CSAPAQNYGYTF.

The genes are TRBV12-3 or TRBV12-4 and TRBJ2-2; TCRdb gives TRBD2 as the D gene, but with no DNA this cannot be confirmed. The CDR3 is 14 amino acids. The CDR3 reads CASSFAGRTGELFF.

The V call is TRBV14, the J call TRBJ2-7; absent DNA, TCRdb's TRBD2 call cannot be checked. Looked up from germline, CDR1 is SGHDN and CDR2 is FVKESK. This CDR3 has 13 amino acids. CDR3 in amino acids: CATARASGGEQYF.

The chain links TRBV7-2 to TRBJ2-4; absent DNA, TCRdb's TRBD2 call cannot be checked. CDR1 is SGHTA, CDR2 FQGNSA, per germline. The CDR3 runs 12 residues. The CDR3 protein is CASSFRENIQYF.

This clonotype is medium-sized (0.01 to 0.1%) by frequency. The chain recombines TRBV2 with TRBJ1-3. CDR1 is SNHLY, CDR2 FYNNEI, per germline. The CDR3 is made up of 15 amino acids. CDR3 sequence reads: CASSLGLNSGNTIYF. Variable domain in full (rest from reference TRBV2 and TRBJ1-3): EPEVTQTPSHQVTQMGQEVILRCVPISNHLYFYWYRQILGQKVEFLVSFYNNEISEKSEIFDDQFSVERPDGSNFTLKIRSTKLEDSAMYFCASSLGLNSGNTIYFGEGSWLTVV.

The chain employs TRBV5-1 and TRBJ1-1. CDR1 and CDR2 (germline): SGHRS, YFSETQ. This CDR3 region has 18 residues. The CDR3 region is CASSLNSAGAYMNTEAFF.

The V gene is TRBV6-2 or TRBV6-3, the J gene TRBJ2-2; TCRdb proposes TRBD2, but this gene call is untestable without DNA. This CDR3 is built from 13 residues. Germline V lookup: CDR1 MNHEY, CDR2 SVGEGT. The CDR3 sequence is CASSYRETGELFF.

The V and J genes are TRBV3-1 and TRBJ1-1. The CDR3 covers 13 residues. Per the germline V gene, CDR1 is LGHDT and CDR2 is YNNKEL (reference sequence). CDR3 residues: CASSQLTYTEAFF.

The chain has TRBV6-6 and TRBJ2-5; TCRdb picks TRBD2, but there is no DNA to check that call. The V gene's germline CDR1 is MNHNY and CDR2 SVGAGI (reference sequence). The CDR3 contains 15 residues. This CDR3 is CASRDDPQFQETQYF.

V is TRBV7-9 and J is TRBJ2-5. The CDR3 is made up of 11 amino acids. Looked up from germline, CDR1 is SEHNR and CDR2 is FQNEAQ (reference sequence). The chain's CDR3 is CASSLGQPQYF.

V gene TRBV11-2 combines with J gene TRBJ2-7. CDR1 and CDR2 (germline): SGHAT, FQNNGV. This CDR3 has 12 amino acids. CDR3 in amino acids: CASSSHSYEQYF.

The rearrangement links TRBV12-3 or TRBV12-4 to TRBJ2-1; absent DNA, TCRdb's TRBD1 call cannot be checked. This CDR3 region has 15 residues. The CDR3 protein is CASSSRDRPYNEQFF.

The chain couples TRBV7-9 to TRBJ2-5. The germline V gene encodes CDR1 SEHNR and CDR2 FQNEAQ (reference sequence). The CDR3 has 15 residues. CDR3 sequence reads: CASSLGFGEQETQYF.

This clonotype registers medium-sized by frequency. The chain uses TRBV20-1 and TRBJ1-1. Germline V gene lookup returns CDR1 DFQATT and CDR2 SNEGSKA (reference sequence). This CDR3 region has 12 residues. The CDR3 sequence: CSARDGETGAFF.

V is TRBV2 and J is TRBJ1-1. The CDR3 consists of 15 residues. CDR1 is SNHLY and CDR2 is FYNNEI in the germline V gene. The CDR3 spells CASSPMYRSTTEAFF.

The rearrangement uses TRBV9 and TRBJ1-1. The germline gives CDR1 SGDLS, CDR2 YYNGEE. This CDR3 contains 14 residues. The CDR3 is CASSVAEGSTEAFF.

This clonotype is classed as large by frequency. The chain couples TRBV2 to TRBJ2-1; lacking DNA, the TRBD2 call made by TCRdb goes unchecked. CDR1 is SNHLY and CDR2 is FYNNEI in the germline V gene. The CDR3 length is 13 residues. The CDR3 region is CASMAGEGDEQFF.

The chain combines TRBV7-2 with TRBJ2-1; checking the TCRdb D call of TRBD1 is not possible without DNA. Germline CDR1 and CDR2: SGHTA and FQGNSA. This CDR3 has 15 amino acids. Here the CDR3 reads CASSSGVDLLVERFF. The full variable domain, its missing parts supplied by reference TRBV7-2 and TRBJ2-1, is GAGVSQSPSNKVTEKGKDVELRCDPISGHTALYWYRQSLGQGLEFLIYFQGNSAPDKSGLPSDRFSAERTGGSVSTLTIQRTQQEDSAVYLCASSSGVDLLVERFFGPGTRLTVL.